Detailed here is one T cell receptor beta chain. The length of the CDR3 is 16 residues. The V gene's germline CDR1 is SGHVS and CDR2 FNYEAQ. Between the trimmed V and J ends, which lost 4 bases and 2 bases, there was a span of 14 bases. The data stem from a study of blood T cell repertoires in COVID-19. The table came from immunoSEQ multiplex PCR; TCRdb's copy has only in-frame clones and leaves some out. The sample holds hundreds of thousands of clones, around 87% seen once. The specimen sequenced was peripheral blood. The source is a man aged 70 or older with acute or convalescent COVID-19. The rearrangement joins TRBV7-6 to TRBJ1-4; weak D call: TRBD1 (6 bases). CDR3 bases: TGTGCCAGCAGCTCCCGCTTGACAGGCACTAATGAAAAACTGTTTTTT. Amino acid sequence: CASSSRLTGTNEKLFF.